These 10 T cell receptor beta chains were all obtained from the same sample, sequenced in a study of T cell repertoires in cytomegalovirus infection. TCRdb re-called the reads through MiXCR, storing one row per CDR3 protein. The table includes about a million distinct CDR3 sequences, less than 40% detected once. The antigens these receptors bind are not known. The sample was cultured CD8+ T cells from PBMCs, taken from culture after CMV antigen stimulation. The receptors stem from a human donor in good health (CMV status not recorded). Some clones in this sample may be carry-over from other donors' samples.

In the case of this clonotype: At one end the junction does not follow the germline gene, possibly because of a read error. The CDR3 nucleotides read TGTGCTAGCAGCTTAGGAGTGGGGAGTTGGGACAATGAGCAGTTCTTC. It encodes CASSLGVGSWDNEQFF. The chain joins TRBV7-6 to TRBJ2-1, with D maybe TRBD2 (5 bases). CDR3 length equals 16 residues. In germline, CDR1 is SGHVS, CDR2 FNYEAQ.

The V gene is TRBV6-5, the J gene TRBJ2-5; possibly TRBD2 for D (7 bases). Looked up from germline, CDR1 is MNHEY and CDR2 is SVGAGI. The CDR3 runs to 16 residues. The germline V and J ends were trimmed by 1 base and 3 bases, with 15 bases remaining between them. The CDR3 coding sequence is TGTGCCAGCAGTTACTTCCAGGGAGGGGGTGAAGAGACCCAGTACTTC. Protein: CASSYFQGGGEETQYF.

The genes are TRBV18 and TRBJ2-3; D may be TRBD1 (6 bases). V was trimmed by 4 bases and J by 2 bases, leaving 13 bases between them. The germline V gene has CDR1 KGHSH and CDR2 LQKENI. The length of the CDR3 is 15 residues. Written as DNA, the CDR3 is TGTGCCAGCTCACAGGGGGAGCTAGTCACAGATACGCAGTATTTT. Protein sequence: CASSQGELVTDTQYF. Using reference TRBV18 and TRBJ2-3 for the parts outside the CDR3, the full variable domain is NAGVMQNPRHLVRRRGQEARLRCSPMKGHSHVYWYRQLPEEGLKFMVYLQKENIIDESGMPKERFSAEFPKEGPSILRIQQVVRGDSAAYFCASSQGELVTDTQYFGPGTRLTVL.

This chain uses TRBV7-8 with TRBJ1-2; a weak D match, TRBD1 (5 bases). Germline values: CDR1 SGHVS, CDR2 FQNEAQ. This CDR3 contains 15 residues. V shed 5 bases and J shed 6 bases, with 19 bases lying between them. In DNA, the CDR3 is TGTGCCAGCAGCAAGGACCGCGCAGTAGGGGATGGCTACACCTTC. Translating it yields CASSKDRAVGDGYTF.

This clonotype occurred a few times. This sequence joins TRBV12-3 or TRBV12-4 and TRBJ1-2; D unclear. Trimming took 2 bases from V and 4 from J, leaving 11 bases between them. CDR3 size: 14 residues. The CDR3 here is CASSLNVISYGYTF. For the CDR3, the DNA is TGTGCCAGCAGTTTAAACGTCATCTCCTATGGCTACACCTTC.

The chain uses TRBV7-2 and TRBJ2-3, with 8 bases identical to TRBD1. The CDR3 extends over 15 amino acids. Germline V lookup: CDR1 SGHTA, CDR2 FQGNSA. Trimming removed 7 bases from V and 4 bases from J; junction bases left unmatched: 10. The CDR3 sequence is CASTFGQGRADTQYF. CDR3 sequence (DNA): TGTGCCAGCACCTTCGGACAGGGTAGGGCAGATACGCAGTATTTT.

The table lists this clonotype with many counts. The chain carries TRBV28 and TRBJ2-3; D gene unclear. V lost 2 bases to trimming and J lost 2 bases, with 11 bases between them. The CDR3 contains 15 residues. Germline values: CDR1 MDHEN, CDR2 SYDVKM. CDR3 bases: TGTGCCAGCAGTTTACGGTCGGCCCCCACAGATACGCAGTATTTT. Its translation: CASSLRSAPTDTQYF.

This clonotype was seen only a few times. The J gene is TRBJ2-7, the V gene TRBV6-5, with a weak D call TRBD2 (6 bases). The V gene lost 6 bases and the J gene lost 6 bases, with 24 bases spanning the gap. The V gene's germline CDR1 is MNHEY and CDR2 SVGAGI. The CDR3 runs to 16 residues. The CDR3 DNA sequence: TGTGCCAGCAGGGTGGCCCGCGGGACCTTAAGCTCCGAGCAGTACGTC. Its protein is CASRVARGTLSSEQYV.

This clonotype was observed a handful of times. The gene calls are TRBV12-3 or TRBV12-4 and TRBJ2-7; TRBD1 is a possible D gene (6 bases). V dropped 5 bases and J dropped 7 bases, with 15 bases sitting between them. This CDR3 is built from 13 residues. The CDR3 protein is CASSLSQGWEQYV. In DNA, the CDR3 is TGTGCCAGCAGTCTAAGCCAGGGGTGGGAGCAGTACGTC.

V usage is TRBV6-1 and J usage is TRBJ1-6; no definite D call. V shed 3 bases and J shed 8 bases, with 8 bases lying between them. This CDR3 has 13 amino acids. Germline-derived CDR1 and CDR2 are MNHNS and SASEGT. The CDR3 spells CASSDGDYSPLHF. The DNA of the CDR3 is TGTGCCAGCAGTGACGGGGATTATTCACCCCTCCACTTT.